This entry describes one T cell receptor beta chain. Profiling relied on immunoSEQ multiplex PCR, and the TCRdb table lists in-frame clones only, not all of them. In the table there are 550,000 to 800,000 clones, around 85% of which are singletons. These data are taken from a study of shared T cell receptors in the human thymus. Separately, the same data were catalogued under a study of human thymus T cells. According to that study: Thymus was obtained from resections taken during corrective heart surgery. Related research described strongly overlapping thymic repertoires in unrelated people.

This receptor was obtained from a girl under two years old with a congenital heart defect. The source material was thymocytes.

Written as DNA, the CDR3 is TGTGCCAGCAGCCGCGATGCCCCTGGGGCCAACGTCCTGACTTTC. This sequence encodes CASSRDAPGANVLTF. The V gene is TRBV4-2, the J gene TRBJ2-6; D gene ambiguous. The CDR3 totals 15 residues. V was trimmed by 4 bases and J by 2 bases, leaving 9 bases between them. CDR1 LGHNA and CDR2 YNFKEQ come from the germline V gene.